These 30 T cell receptor beta chains were all obtained from the same sample, sequenced in a study of blood T cells in healthy people across ages. Primed by a sample-barcoded 5' primer and a J-beta primer mix, a second PCR proceeded for about 6 to 12 cycles. MiXCR was run by TCRdb on the 5' RACE reads, yielding one entry per CDR3 protein. Of hundreds of thousands of distinct CDR3 sequences listed, around 42% are singletons. The sample comprised blood. These receptor sequences come from a man aged 60 to 69 in good health.

This chain connects TRBV6-5 to TRBJ2-1; the D call may be TRBD1 or TRBD2 (6 bases each). The J call is uncertain, as TRBJ2-7 better fits the DNA end. The CDR3 is made up of 15 amino acids. Germline CDR1 MNHEY, CDR2 SVGAGI. The CDR3 here is CASSYGGAGYNEQYF. CDR3 DNA sequence: TGTGCCAGCAGTTATGGGGGCGCGGGGTACAATGAGCAGTACTTC.

The chain couples TRBV29-1 to TRBJ1-2; D not certain. The germline V gene encodes CDR1 SQVTM and CDR2 ANQGSEA. This CDR3 spans 12 amino acids. Trimming left V 5 bases short and J 2 bases short, with 9 bases between. The CDR3 sequence is CSVTTPNYGYTF. CDR3 nucleotide sequence: TGCAGCGTTACCACGCCGAACTATGGCTACACCTTC.

This clonotype turned up a few times. The chain joins TRBV7-9 to TRBJ2-7, with 11 bases that match TRBD1. From germline, CDR1 is SEHNR and CDR2 FQNEAQ (reference sequence). Trimming at V came to 4 bases and at J to 3 bases, leaving 8 bases not matched to a gene. The CDR3 loop spans 16 amino acids. The CDR3 DNA is TGTGCCAGCAGCTCAGTCGGGACAGGGGGTGACTACGAGCAGTACTTC. It translates to CASSSVGTGGDYEQYF.

The chain combines TRBV7-9 with TRBJ2-2, with no clear D. CDR3 length: 14 amino acids. Germline V lookup: CDR1 SEHNR, CDR2 FQNEAQ (reference sequence). With 0 bases removed from V and 3 bases from J, the gap between germline ends came to 5 bases. The CDR3 DNA reads TGTGCCAGCAGCTTAGCTCTCTACACCGGGGAGCTGTTTTTT. Translation: CASSLALYTGELFF.

The CDR3 reads CASSQETAGYTEAFF. The CDR3, as DNA: TGCGCCAGCAGCCAAGAGACAGCAGGTTACACTGAAGCTTTCTTT. This chain links TRBV4-3 with TRBJ1-1, with D perhaps matching TRBD1 (5 bases). Trimming took 0 bases from V and 3 from J, leaving 11 bases between them. The CDR3 consists of 15 residues. Germline CDR1 reads LGHNA; CDR2 reads YSLEER.

The genes are TRBV12-3 or TRBV12-4 and TRBJ2-1; D is ambiguous. The CDR3 length is 12 residues. V gave up 6 bases and J gave up 9 bases, with 12 bases separating them. DNA of the CDR3: TGTGCCAGCAGCACAGCGATGCGTGAGCAGTTCTTC. Encoded protein: CASSTAMREQFF.

The chain employs TRBV27 and TRBJ2-1; 13 nucleotides match TRBD2. The germline CDR1 and CDR2 sequences are MNHEY and SMNVEV (reference sequence). The CDR3 extends over 20 amino acids. Trimming cost V 5 bases and J 0 bases; bases outside gene matches: 13. Here the CDR3 DNA reads TGTGCCAGCAGTCCCTTGAGAAGGACTAGCGGGGGAAGCTCCTACAATGAGCAGTTCTTC. Residues: CASSPLRRTSGGSSYNEQFF.

Written as DNA, the CDR3 is TGTGCCAGCAGCTCCTATCGCGAAAAAACAGGGGTGTATCGCTACACCTTC. Residues: CASSSYREKTGVYRYTF. This chain links TRBV7-9 with TRBJ1-2; 7 positions match TRBD1. After removal of 4 bases from V and 9 bases from J, the junction contained 20 bases not matched to a gene. Germline lookup yields CDR1 SEHNR and CDR2 FQNEAQ (reference sequence). The CDR3 runs 17 residues.

This clonotype has only a few counts. V gene TRBV15 combines with J gene TRBJ2-7; 8 bases align to TRBD2. The J call may be in error: the DNA end matches TRBJ2-5 better. CDR3 size: 16 residues. Looked up from germline, CDR1 is LNHNV and CDR2 is YYDKDF (reference sequence). The CDR3 sequence is CATSTASGFRTGTQYF. The CDR3 nucleotides read TGTGCCACCAGCACAGCTAGCGGGTTCCGCACGGGGACCCAGTACTTC.

The chain is built from TRBV2 and TRBJ1-1; D perhaps matches TRBD1 (5 bases). There are 14 residues in the CDR3. Germline CDR1 reads SNHLY; CDR2 reads FYNNEI. V was trimmed by 3 bases and J by 3 bases, leaving 11 bases between them. CDR3 bases: TGTGCCAGCAGTGAGGAGGAGACAGACACTGAAGCTTTCTTT. It yields the protein CASSEEETDTEAFF.

This clonotype occurred a few times. V is TRBV2 and J is TRBJ1-3; perhaps TRBD1 as D (5 bases). The CDR3 spans 13 residues. V dropped 9 bases and J dropped 9 bases, with 18 bases sitting between them. From germline, CDR1 is SNHLY and CDR2 FYNNEI. The CDR3 DNA sequence: TGTGCCAGATCGGGACGGAGCGAAGGCACCATATATTTT. Its translation: CARSGRSEGTIYF.

This clonotype has a handful of counts. V gene TRBV24-1 combines with J gene TRBJ1-3, with a weak D call TRBD1 (6 bases). This CDR3 has 17 residues. The germline CDR1 and CDR2 sequences are KGHDR and SFDVKD. Trimming removed 2 bases at V and 0 bases at J, with 13 bases between. CDR3 sequence reads: CATSDSRRTDSGNTIYF. The CDR3 coding sequence is TGTGCCACCAGTGATTCACGGCGGACAGACTCTGGAAACACCATATATTTT.

The chain is built from TRBV5-5 and TRBJ2-5, with D perhaps matching TRBD1 or TRBD2 (6 bases each). This CDR3 is built from 13 residues. Germline CDR1 SGHKS, CDR2 YYEKEE (reference sequence). The V end was cut by 7 bases, the J end by 4 bases, with 14 bases between. The CDR3 coding sequence is TGTGCCAGCCGTTCCGGAGGGGGAGAGACCCAGTACTTC. Translated: CASRSGGGETQYF. Drawing the rest from reference TRBV5-5 and TRBJ2-5, the complete variable domain is DAGVTQSPTHLIKTRGQQVTLRCSPISGHKSVSWYQQVLGQGPQFIFQYYEKEERGRGNFPDRFSARQFPNYSSELNVNALLLGDSALYLCASRSGGGETQYFGPGTRLLVL.

This clonotype has just a few counts. The chain is built from TRBV12-3 or TRBV12-4 and TRBJ1-4; 7 bases agree with TRBD1. The length of the CDR3 is 13 residues. Germline trimming cut 6 bases from V and 4 bases from J; bases unmatched to any gene: 2. CDR3 in DNA: TGTGCCAGCAGGGACAGGAATAATGAAAAACTGTTTTTT. It translates to CASRDRNNEKLFF.

This clonotype is a singleton in its sample. The chain uses TRBV28 and TRBJ2-3; weak D call: TRBD2 (6 bases). The CDR3 totals 19 residues. In germline, CDR1 is MDHEN, CDR2 SYDVKM. V was shortened by 4 bases and J by 1 base, with 24 bases between the two germline ends. The CDR3 sequence is CASSSPTRGGQGRTDTQYF. The CDR3 DNA sequence: TGTGCCAGCAGTTCCCCGACCAGAGGAGGGCAGGGCCGCACAGATACGCAGTATTTT.

This clonotype was counted once. The chain recombines TRBV7-2 with TRBJ2-1, with D possibly called TRBD1 or TRBD2 (6 bases each). The germline V gene encodes CDR1 SGHTA and CDR2 FQGNSA. V was cut by 5 bases and J by 3 bases, with 20 bases left in between. The CDR3 has 17 amino acids. CDR3 residues: CASSPVGGALYYNEQFF. The CDR3 coding sequence is TGTGCCAGCAGCCCGGTGGGGGGCGCCTTATACTACAATGAGCAGTTCTTC.

This clonotype was seen only a few times. The chain couples TRBV11-3 to TRBJ2-4; 9 bases map to TRBD1. The J call may be in error: the DNA end matches TRBJ2-7 better. This CDR3 comprises 15 residues. Germline CDR1 reads SGHNT; CDR2 reads YENEEA. The CDR3 nucleotides read TGTGCCAGCAGCTTAGAGGGACAGGGATACTACGAGCAGTACTTC. Amino acids: CASSLEGQGYYEQYF.

In this sample, this clonotype turned up a few times. This chain connects TRBV29-1 to TRBJ2-5, with TRBD1 matching 10 bases. Germline assignment: CDR1 SQVTM and CDR2 ANQGSEA. This CDR3 is 15 amino acids long. V lost 1 base, J lost 2 bases, and 4 bases stayed unmatched. Written as DNA, the CDR3 is TGCAGCGTTGAAGGGGACAGGGGAGGGCAAGAGACCCAGTACTTC. It is translated as CSVEGDRGGQETQYF.

The chain combines TRBV14 with TRBJ2-7, with TRBD1 matching over 7 bases. CDR3 length equals 15 residues. Germline V lookup: CDR1 SGHDN, CDR2 FVKESK. V was clipped by 4 bases and J by 1 base; unmatched bases: 7. CDR3 in DNA: TGTGCCAGCAGCCCCATTCAGACAGGGTCCTACGAGCAGTACTTC. Encoded protein: CASSPIQTGSYEQYF.

As DNA, the CDR3 is TGCAGTGCTAGAGAGACCATAACCTACGAGCAGTACTTC. Its translation is CSARETITYEQYF. V and J are TRBV20-1 and TRBJ2-7, with D unclear. The CDR3 loop spans 13 amino acids. The germline V and J ends were trimmed by 0 bases and 2 bases, with 8 bases remaining between them. Germline assignment: CDR1 DFQATT and CDR2 SNEGSKA (reference sequence).

The chain has TRBV5-1 and TRBJ2-2; D remains unclear. This CDR3 contains 18 residues. V was trimmed by 0 bases and J by 5 bases, leaving 20 bases between them. The germline V gene encodes CDR1 SGHRS and CDR2 YFSETQ. The CDR3 sequence is CASSLVGRKAAGTGELFF. CDR3 DNA: TGCGCCAGCAGCTTGGTTGGCCGTAAGGCAGCTGGGACCGGGGAGCTGTTTTTT.

This clonotype was seen more than once but under ten times. J is TRBJ2-7 and V is TRBV7-9; the D gene is possibly TRBD2 (5 bases). The CDR3 runs to 12 residues. Germline lookup yields CDR1 SEHNR and CDR2 FQNEAQ (reference sequence). V lost 1 base and J lost 5, with 6 bases in between. The CDR3 region is CASSLDGDEQYF. The DNA of the CDR3 is TGTGCCAGCAGCTTAGACGGGGACGAGCAGTACTTC.

The rearrangement uses TRBV12-3 or TRBV12-4 and TRBJ2-1; 10 bases line up with TRBD1. Trimming removed 2 bases from V and 10 bases from J; junction bases left unmatched: 8. CDR3 size: 15 residues. DNA for the CDR3: TGTGCCAGCAGTTTAATGGGACAGGGGTTTCGGGAGCAGTTCTTC. Residues: CASSLMGQGFREQFF.

This clonotype was counted at least ten times. This chain connects TRBV7-2 to TRBJ2-1, with D hard to call. Trimming pared 1 base from V and 0 bases from J, leaving 1 base between. The CDR3 sequence is 13 residues long. Germline V lookup: CDR1 SGHTA, CDR2 FQGNSA. CDR3 nucleotide sequence: TGTGCCAGCAGCTTAGACTCCTACAATGAGCAGTTCTTC. It yields the protein CASSLDSYNEQFF.

The J gene is TRBJ2-7, the V gene TRBV10-2; 7 nucleotides align to TRBD1. V shed 6 bases and J 2 bases; nucleotides not matched to a gene: 4. Germline V gives CDR1 WSHSY, CDR2 SAAADI. The CDR3 runs to 13 residues. CDR3 amino acids: CASRGQETYEQYF. The CDR3 region has the DNA TGCGCCAGCAGAGGACAGGAAACCTACGAGCAGTACTTC.

The rearrangement uses TRBV4-3 and TRBJ2-2; the D gene is possibly TRBD2 (5 bases). Trimming removed 2 bases at V and 7 bases at J, with 14 bases between. CDR1 and CDR2 (germline): LGHNA, YSLEER. This CDR3 is built from 15 residues. The CDR3 protein is CASSQIRGSGGELFF. CDR3 nucleotides: TGCGCCAGCAGCCAAATCCGGGGATCGGGCGGGGAGCTGTTTTTT.

Comments on this clonotype: A junction end diverges from the germline sequence, so it may reflect a read error. The CDR3: CAGSAILGLRTYNEQFF. The CDR3 bases are TGTGCCGGCAGTGCTATATTGGGGCTGCGGACCTACAATGAGCAGTTCTTC. The chain combines TRBV2 with TRBJ2-1; possible D gene TRBD1, 5 bases. The CDR3 runs 17 residues. From germline, CDR1 is SNHLY and CDR2 FYNNEI. The full variable domain, rest sourced from reference TRBV2 and TRBJ2-1, is EPEVTQTPSHQVTQMGQEVILRCVPISNHLYFYWYRQILGQKVEFLVSFYNNEISEKSEIFDDQFSVERPDGSNFTLKIRSTKLEDSAMYFCAGSAILGLRTYNEQFFGPGTRLTVL.

The gene calls are TRBV6-2 or TRBV6-3 and TRBJ2-1; 7 positions match TRBD2. V was pared by 6 bases and J by 1 base, with 15 bases of the junction left unmatched. This CDR3 region has 18 residues. Germline-derived CDR1 and CDR2 are MNHEY and SVGEGT. The CDR3, as DNA: TGTGCCAGCAGAACCGGGGCTAGCGGTCTTGAGTCCTACAATGAGCAGTTCTTC. As protein: CASRTGASGLESYNEQFF.

This clonotype showed up many times. The V call is TRBV7-2, the J call TRBJ2-7, with 7 nucleotides matching TRBD1. This CDR3 spans 14 amino acids. Germline V gene data show CDR1 as SGHTA and CDR2 as FQGNSA. The J segment lost 6 bases and the V segment lost 4 bases, leaving 9 bases of the junction unmatched. CDR3 in amino acids: CASSSRQGSLEQYF. CDR3 sequence (DNA): TGTGCCAGCAGCTCACGACAGGGTAGTCTCGAGCAGTACTTC.

V and J are TRBV4-1 and TRBJ2-5, with 7 bases matching TRBD2. The CDR3 loop spans 15 amino acids. Germline lookup yields CDR1 MGHRA and CDR2 YSYEKL. The J segment lost 5 bases and the V segment lost 8 bases, leaving 14 bases of the junction unmatched. The CDR3 DNA reads TGCGCCAGCCAGCCCAATCCCGGGGGGTCGGAGACCCAGTACTTC. Encoded protein: CASQPNPGGSETQYF.